One and the same sample provided the 21 T cell receptor beta chains below, sequenced in a study of technical replicates of blood from a handful of donors. The repertoire was sequenced with immunoSEQ multiplex PCR; TCRdb's copy has only in-frame clones and lacks some. Altogether 75,000 to 95,000 clones are present, roughly 94% being singletons, with the ten largest covering roughly 0.23%. Material for sequencing was T cells isolated from PBMCs. The receptors here all came from a human donor in good health.

This chain joins TRBV6-5 and TRBJ1-6, with D possibly being TRBD1 (5 bases). The CDR3 is 14 amino acids. Trimming pared 2 bases from V and 6 bases from J, leaving 8 bases between. The germline V gene has CDR1 MNHEY and CDR2 SVGAGI. The CDR3 sequence: CASSYRGSNSPLHF. Written as DNA, the CDR3 is TGTGCCAGCAGTTACAGGGGAAGTAATTCACCCCTCCACTTT.

This clone has a handful of counts. J is TRBJ2-2 and V is TRBV5-1, with D maybe TRBD2 (6 bases). The length of the CDR3 is 15 residues. The ends were cut back, 4 bases at V and 0 bases at J, with 10 bases in the middle. In germline, CDR1 is SGHRS, CDR2 YFSETQ. This chain's CDR3 is CASSPAGPNTGELFF. For the CDR3, the DNA is TGCGCCAGCAGCCCGGCGGGGCCGAACACCGGGGAGCTGTTTTTT.

The genes are TRBV28 and TRBJ2-7; TRBD1 matches at 8 bases. The junction had 7 bases not matched to a gene; V was cut back by 6 bases and J by 6 bases. Looked up from germline, CDR1 is MDHEN and CDR2 is SYDVKM. The length of the CDR3 is 13 residues. The CDR3: CASSPTGVSEQYF. CDR3 DNA: TGTGCCAGCAGCCCGACAGGGGTTTCCGAGCAGTACTTC.

The J gene is TRBJ1-5, the V gene TRBV6-5; 9 nucleotides agree with TRBD1. V shed 5 bases, J shed 1 base, and the junction held 3 bases outside the gene matches. Per the germline V gene, CDR1 is MNHEY and CDR2 is SVGAGI. There are 15 residues in the CDR3. This CDR3 reads CASSRGTGSNQPQHF. CDR3 nucleotides: TGTGCCAGCAGTAGGGGGACAGGGAGCAATCAGCCCCAGCATTTT.

The chain joins TRBV5-5 to TRBJ2-5, with TRBD1 matching over 9 bases. The CDR3 loop spans 17 amino acids. The V gene end was trimmed by 4 bases and the J gene end by 3 bases; junction bases not matched to a gene: 13. Germline V gene lookup returns CDR1 SGHKS and CDR2 YYEKEE (reference sequence). CDR3 region: CASSQGLGTGREETQYF. CDR3 coding DNA: TGTGCCAGCAGCCAGGGGCTAGGGACAGGGCGTGAAGAGACCCAGTACTTC.

The V and J genes are TRBV7-2 and TRBJ1-5; unclear D gene. The germline V gene has CDR1 SGHTA and CDR2 FQGNSA. Trimming pared 5 bases from V and 0 bases from J, leaving 11 bases between. This CDR3 has 15 amino acids. In nucleotides, the CDR3 is TGTGCCAGCAGCCCGCACTTCAATAGCAATCAGCCCCAGCATTTT. This encodes CASSPHFNSNQPQHF.

The V gene is TRBV28, the J gene TRBJ1-2, with unresolved D. This CDR3 is 15 amino acids long. CDR1 is MDHEN and CDR2 is SYDVKM in the germline V gene. The germline V and J ends were trimmed by 2 bases and 7 bases, with 17 bases remaining between them. Here the CDR3 DNA reads TGTGCCAGCAGTTTAATGTCCGGCGGCGGGCTTGGCTACACCTTC. Protein sequence: CASSLMSGGGLGYTF.

Of note for this clone: Compared with germline, one end of the junction differs, possibly owing to a read error. The CDR3 DNA is TGCGCCAGCAGCCAAGAAGATCGCTATTATTCACCCCTCCACTTT. It translates to CASSQEDRYYSPLHF. The chain employs TRBV4-1 and TRBJ1-6, with unresolved D. The CDR3 is 15 residues long. Germline CDR1 reads MGHRA; CDR2 reads YSYEKL.

V is TRBV28 and J is TRBJ1-4; TRBD1 is a possible D gene (5 bases). The V end lost 6 bases, the J end lost 0 bases, and 11 bases lay between the germline ends. Germline loops: CDR1 MDHEN, CDR2 SYDVKM. CDR3 length: 15 residues. The CDR3 region is CASRAGYATNEKLFF. In DNA, the CDR3 is TGTGCCAGCAGAGCAGGGTATGCAACTAATGAAAAACTGTTTTTT.

This chain connects TRBV19 to TRBJ1-4; D is unclear. The CDR3 loop spans 15 amino acids. CDR1 and CDR2 from the germline V gene are LNHDA and SQIVND (reference sequence). Trimming stripped 6 bases from V and 7 bases from J, with 18 bases between. CDR3 nucleotides: TGTGCCAGTAGCCCTGTAAGGTTCCGAGGTGAAAAACTGTTTTTT. Its translation is CASSPVRFRGEKLFF.

The chain couples TRBV6-5 to TRBJ1-1; the match to TRBD1 covers 10 bases. The trim removed 0 bases at V and 4 bases at J, leaving 5 bases unmatched. CDR1 and CDR2 (germline): MNHEY, SVGAGI. The CDR3 covers 16 residues. The CDR3 region is CASSYSGQGGSTEAFF. The CDR3, as DNA: TGTGCCAGCAGTTACTCAGGACAGGGGGGTAGCACTGAAGCTTTCTTT.

This clone was seen only once. CDR3 protein: CASSWVTGAGEKLFF. The CDR3, as DNA: TGTGCCAGCAGCTGGGTCACAGGGGCCGGTGAAAAACTGTTTTTT. The chain uses TRBV11-2 and TRBJ1-4; 7 nucleotides agree with TRBD1. The germline V gene has CDR1 SGHAT and CDR2 FQNNGV. The CDR3 is made up of 15 amino acids. V shed 4 bases and J 7 bases; nucleotides not matched to a gene: 9.

The chain couples TRBV6-5 to TRBJ2-7; tentatively, D is TRBD2 (7 bases). V was clipped by 9 bases and J by 3 bases, with 21 bases between them. This CDR3 comprises 15 residues. Looked up from germline, CDR1 is MNHEY and CDR2 is SVGAGI. The CDR3 protein is CASQRGGGAFYEQYF. The CDR3 DNA is TGTGCCAGTCAAAGGGGCGGGGGCGCCTTCTACGAGCAGTACTTC.

This clone occurred once. The chain uses TRBV7-8 and TRBJ2-7; D is possibly TRBD1 (5 bases). The CDR3 has 14 amino acids. Germline assignment: CDR1 SGHVS and CDR2 FQNEAQ. V was clipped by 1 base and J by 6 bases, with 13 bases between them. CDR3 coding DNA: TGTGCCAGCAGCTTAGGACACGACAGCAGCGAGCAGTACTTC. It codes for CASSLGHDSSEQYF.

The rearrangement uses TRBV7-9 and TRBJ2-7; 7 nucleotides line up with TRBD2. Per the germline V gene, CDR1 is SEHNR and CDR2 is FQNEAQ (reference sequence). This CDR3 is built from 12 residues. V lost 5 bases, J lost 9 bases, and 7 bases stayed unmatched. The CDR3 loop is CASSRDYTPQYF. The CDR3 nucleotides read TGTGCCAGCAGCCGGGACTACACCCCGCAGTACTTC.

This rearrangement joins TRBV19 to TRBJ2-2, with TRBD2 as a possible D gene (6 bases). The CDR3 extends over 18 amino acids. Trimming cost V 3 bases and J 5 bases, with 22 bases left between them. Germline lookup yields CDR1 LNHDA and CDR2 SQIVND (reference sequence). CDR3 DNA: TGTGCCAGTAGTATCTCCATGACGCTCCCGGGAGCAACCGGGGAGCTGTTTTTT. It specifies CASSISMTLPGATGELFF.

The chain joins TRBV19 to TRBJ2-1; D unresolved. Germline V gives CDR1 LNHDA, CDR2 SQIVND (reference sequence). CDR3 length equals 13 residues. Trimming removed 2 bases from V and 5 bases from J, with 7 bases in between. Here the CDR3 reads CASSIFSDNEQFF. CDR3 in DNA: TGTGCCAGTAGTATATTTTCAGACAATGAGCAGTTCTTC.

This chain joins TRBV28 and TRBJ2-1; TRBD2 aligns across 7 bases. Germline CDR1 reads MDHEN; CDR2 reads SYDVKM. This CDR3 comprises 18 residues. V lost 4 bases and J lost 3; bases outside the gene matches: 15. The CDR3 is CASSSQGRLGLDYNEQFF. CDR3 sequence (DNA): TGTGCCAGCAGTTCCCAAGGACGGCTAGGACTAGACTACAATGAGCAGTTCTTC.

The rearrangement uses TRBV5-1 and TRBJ2-1; D might be TRBD2 (6 bases). The length of the CDR3 is 15 residues. The germline V gene has CDR1 SGHRS and CDR2 YFSETQ. V was pared by 0 bases and J by 4 bases, with 11 bases between. The CDR3: CASSLGALAYNEQFF. The CDR3, as DNA: TGCGCCAGCAGCTTGGGGGCACTAGCTTACAATGAGCAGTTCTTC.

The chain recombines TRBV4-1 with TRBJ1-4; D not resolved. Trimming shortened V by 0 bases and J by 8 bases, and 13 bases separated the two germline ends. CDR1 is MGHRA and CDR2 is YSYEKL in the germline V gene. The CDR3 contains 15 residues. The CDR3 reads CASSQDLAGREKLFF. The CDR3 nucleotides are TGCGCCAGCAGCCAAGATTTGGCAGGCCGGGAAAAACTGTTTTTT.

This rearrangement joins TRBV2 to TRBJ2-3, with a weak D call TRBD1 (5 bases). Per germline, CDR1 SNHLY and CDR2 FYNNEI. V lost 2 bases, J lost 3 bases, and 15 bases lay in between. This CDR3 has 16 amino acids. As DNA, the CDR3 is TGTGCCAGCAGTGAACAAGGGGTCCTGGGGACAGATACGCAGTATTTT. Encoded protein: CASSEQGVLGTDTQYF.